Below are 31 T cell receptor beta chains sequenced from a single sample in a study of cytomegalovirus exposure and HLA in healthy donors. PCR used 60 Vbeta primers and 13 Jbeta primers. Clones were sequenced by immunoSEQ multiplex PCR, and TCRdb holds only the in-frame ones, with some missing. The data show 120,000 to 150,000 clones, with about three quarters seen just once and less than 2% held by the top ten. Sequenced: PBMCs. These TCRs come from a man aged 40-49 years in good health and CMV-seronegative.

The chain has TRBV5-1 and TRBJ2-5; D may be TRBD2 (6 bases). Trimming left V 0 bases short and J 11 bases short, with 20 bases between. Germline V gene lookup returns CDR1 SGHRS and CDR2 YFSETQ. The CDR3 totals 15 residues. DNA of the CDR3: TGCGCCAGCAGCTTGGGAACAGCCGGGGGTCGGGAGCAGTACTTC. This sequence encodes CASSLGTAGGREQYF.

V gene TRBV19 combines with J gene TRBJ2-7, with 8 positions matching TRBD1. The CDR3 totals 14 residues. The junction had 4 bases not matched to a gene; V was cut back by 5 bases and J by 1 base. Germline CDR1 and CDR2: LNHDA and SQIVND (reference sequence). CDR3: CASSPWTGSYEQYF. The CDR3 DNA reads TGTGCCAGTAGTCCGTGGACAGGGTCCTACGAGCAGTACTTC.

This clone came up a few times. This rearrangement joins TRBV19 to TRBJ2-5; the D gene is possibly TRBD2 (6 bases). In germline, CDR1 is LNHDA, CDR2 SQIVND (reference sequence). CDR3 length equals 13 residues. Trimming cost V 10 bases and J 4 bases, with 16 bases left between them. CDR3 nucleotides: TGTGCCACTACCCGGGGGTCCGGAGAGACCCAGTACTTC. Encoded protein: CATTRGSGETQYF. The whole variable domain, filled in from reference TRBV19 and TRBJ2-5, reads DGGITQSPKYLFRKEGQNVTLSCEQNLNHDAMYWYRQDPGQGLRLIYYSQIVNDFQKGDIAEGYSVSREKKESFPLTVTSAQKNPTAFYLCATTRGSGETQYFGPGTRLLVL.

V gene TRBV19 combines with J gene TRBJ2-3, with D possibly TRBD1 on 5 matching bases. CDR1 is LNHDA, CDR2 SQIVND, per germline (reference sequence). The length of the CDR3 is 15 residues. V was pared by 6 bases and J by 0 bases, with 13 bases between. The CDR3 bases are TGTGCCAGTAGACGAGACAGAACTAGCACAGATACGCAGTATTTT. It translates to CASRRDRTSTDTQYF.

This rearrangement joins TRBV9 to TRBJ1-3; a weak D match, TRBD1 (5 bases). Trimming cost V 0 bases and J 2 bases, with 12 bases left between them. Germline V CDR1 and CDR2: SGDLS, YYNGEE. This CDR3 contains 16 residues. The CDR3 region is CASSVDQGGTGNTIYF. Written as DNA, the CDR3 is TGTGCCAGCAGCGTAGATCAGGGAGGGACTGGAAACACCATATATTTT.

The V gene is TRBV28, the J gene TRBJ1-6, with 8 bases matching TRBD1. The CDR3 consists of 15 residues. Germline CDR1 MDHEN, CDR2 SYDVKM. The ends lost 5 bases at V and 6 bases at J; junction bases unmatched: 6. The CDR3 here is CASSPSQGANSPLHF. For the CDR3, the DNA is TGTGCCAGCAGTCCAAGTCAGGGGGCTAATTCACCCCTCCACTTT. The full variable domain, completed using reference TRBV28 and TRBJ1-6, is DVKVTQSSRYLVKRTGEKVFLECVQDMDHENMFWYRQDPGLGLRLIYFSYDVKMKEKGDIPEGYSVSREKKERFSLILESASTNQTSMYLCASSPSQGANSPLHFGNGTRLTVT.

The rearrangement uses TRBV5-1 and TRBJ2-5; TRBD1 matches at 9 bases. The length of the CDR3 is 15 residues. Germline assignment: CDR1 SGHRS and CDR2 YFSETQ. Germline trimming cut 5 bases from V and 2 bases from J; bases unmatched to any gene: 7. CDR3 region: CASRSGTGRQETQYF. The CDR3 DNA sequence: TGCGCCAGCAGGTCCGGGACAGGGAGACAAGAGACCCAGTACTTC.

V gene TRBV27 combines with J gene TRBJ2-5, with TRBD2 identical over 12 bases. The DNA matches TRBJ2-7 better at its end, which makes the J call doubtful. Germline assignment: CDR1 MNHEY and CDR2 SMNVEV (reference sequence). The CDR3 has 13 residues. CDR3 protein: CASSTSGRYEQYF. The CDR3 DNA reads TGTGCCAGCAGCACTAGCGGGAGGTACGAGCAGTACTTC.

The chain is built from TRBV28 and TRBJ1-2; TRBD1 aligns across 8 bases. The ends lost 2 bases at V and 8 bases at J; junction bases unmatched: 10. The germline CDR1 and CDR2 sequences are MDHEN and SYDVKM. The CDR3 consists of 15 residues. In DNA, the CDR3 is TGTGCCAGCAGTTTACAGGGGGCGTTGCTCTGGGGCTACACCTTC. The encoded protein is CASSLQGALLWGYTF.

The rearrangement joins TRBV30 to TRBJ2-4; D gene unclear. The CDR3 is 15 residues long. Per germline, CDR1 GTSNPN and CDR2 SVGIG (reference sequence). V lost 2 bases, J lost 0 bases, and 11 bases lay in between. The CDR3 is CAWSRTELAKNIQYF. In DNA, the CDR3 is TGTGCCTGGAGTCGAACAGAGCTAGCCAAAAACATTCAGTACTTC.

The chain combines TRBV4-2 with TRBJ2-3; TRBD2 agrees at 11 bases. V shed 0 bases, J shed 4 bases, and the junction held 3 bases outside the gene matches. This CDR3 contains 16 residues. Germline-derived CDR1 and CDR2 are LGHNA and YNFKEQ. The CDR3 spells CASSQDTSGGPDTQYF. The CDR3 DNA follows: TGTGCCAGCAGCCAAGATACTAGCGGGGGCCCAGATACGCAGTATTTT.

The gene calls are TRBV9 and TRBJ2-1; 8 nucleotides line up with TRBD2. Germline assignment: CDR1 SGDLS and CDR2 YYNGEE. CDR3 length: 15 amino acids. The junction had 6 bases not matched to a gene; V was cut back by 1 base and J by 6 bases. The CDR3 loop is CASSVLGLALNEQFF. CDR3 nucleotide sequence: TGTGCCAGCAGCGTACTCGGACTAGCTCTCAATGAGCAGTTCTTC.

This clone showed up just a few times. The chain joins TRBV10-1 to TRBJ1-1; TRBD1 might be the D (5 bases). Germline CDR1 is WNHNN and CDR2 is SYGVQD (reference sequence). The V and J ends lost 3 bases and 1 base respectively, with 12 bases between them. CDR3 length equals 15 residues. This CDR3 is CASSELPGSNTEAFF. As DNA, the CDR3 is TGCGCCAGCAGTGAACTTCCAGGGTCGAACACTGAAGCTTTCTTT.

The chain joins TRBV5-4 to TRBJ2-2; D gene uncertain. Between the trimmed V and J ends, which lost 3 bases and 0 bases, there was a span of 9 bases. Germline CDR1 is SGHNT and CDR2 is YYREEE (reference sequence). The CDR3 is 15 residues long. DNA of the CDR3: TGTGCCAGCAGCTCTGACTCTCCGAACACCGGGGAGCTGTTTTTT. Translating it yields CASSSDSPNTGELFF.

This clone was observed a few times. The rearrangement joins TRBV5-4 to TRBJ2-1, with D hard to call. Trimming removed 4 bases from V and 0 bases from J, with 11 bases in between. The CDR3 totals 15 residues. Germline lookup yields CDR1 SGHNT and CDR2 YYREEE (reference sequence). The CDR3 DNA sequence: TGTGCCAGCAGCCCGATCAGAAGCTCCTACAATGAGCAGTTCTTC. It encodes CASSPIRSSYNEQFF.

This clone was seen just once. This chain joins TRBV5-5 and TRBJ1-1; the D gene is possibly TRBD1 (5 bases). Germline V gene data show CDR1 as SGHKS and CDR2 as YYEKEE (reference sequence). V lost 0 bases and J 4 bases, leaving 7 bases between the germline ends. The CDR3 spans 13 residues. CDR3 protein: CASSLGGGTEAFF. The CDR3 nucleotides read TGTGCCAGCAGCTTGGGCGGGGGCACTGAAGCTTTCTTT.

The rearrangement uses TRBV2 and TRBJ2-3, with TRBD2 matching over 7 bases. The germline gives CDR1 SNHLY, CDR2 FYNNEI. CDR3 length equals 14 residues. The V segment lost 10 bases and the J segment 5 bases; nucleotides outside the gene matches: 12. The CDR3 sequence: CATGLRRDGDTQYF. CDR3 nucleotides: TGTGCCACGGGACTACGAAGGGATGGAGATACGCAGTATTTT.

The V and J genes are TRBV6-6 and TRBJ2-5; D ambiguous. Per the germline V gene, CDR1 is MNHNY and CDR2 is SVGAGI (reference sequence). The CDR3 runs to 11 residues. The V end was cut by 5 bases, the J end by 4 bases, with 5 bases between. The CDR3: CASSRGETQYF. Here the CDR3 DNA reads TGTGCCAGCAGTCGAGGAGAGACCCAGTACTTC.

This clone has only a few counts. The gene calls are TRBV11-2 and TRBJ2-7; D not certain. V gave up 3 bases and J gave up 4 bases, with 7 bases separating them. Germline V gene sequence: CDR1 SGHAT, CDR2 FQNNGV. This CDR3 has 12 amino acids. CDR3 residues: CASSFQRYEQYF. CDR3 bases: TGTGCCAGCAGCTTTCAACGGTACGAGCAGTACTTC.

This clone was picked up a small number of times. V is TRBV27 and J is TRBJ2-7; 11 positions match TRBD2. Looked up from germline, CDR1 is MNHEY and CDR2 is SMNVEV (reference sequence). CDR3 length: 19 residues. J gave up 0 bases and V 5 bases, and 15 bases lay outside the gene matches. CDR3 residues: CASSPIRGETSGSSYEQYF. The CDR3 nucleotides are TGTGCCAGCAGTCCAATCAGGGGGGAAACTAGCGGGAGCTCCTACGAGCAGTACTTC.

The V gene is TRBV4-2, the J gene TRBJ2-1; 8 bases fit TRBD2. CDR1 is LGHNA and CDR2 is YNFKEQ in the germline V gene. The CDR3 totals 17 residues. Trimming took 5 bases from V and 0 from J; bases not matched to a gene: 9. The CDR3 bases are TGTGCCAGCAGCACAACCCATAGCGGGGTCTCCTACAATGAGCAGTTCTTC. It specifies CASSTTHSGVSYNEQFF.

This clone was counted only a few times. This rearrangement joins TRBV11-2 to TRBJ2-3; 9 nucleotides agree with TRBD2. This CDR3 contains 16 residues. V lost 3 bases, J lost 3 bases, and 7 bases stayed unmatched. CDR1 SGHAT and CDR2 FQNNGV come from the germline V gene. The CDR3 spells CASSLGGTSFTDTQYF. The CDR3 region has the DNA TGTGCCAGCAGCTTGGGGGGGACTAGCTTTACAGATACGCAGTATTTT.

The V call is TRBV7-2, the J call TRBJ2-1, with a possible D match to TRBD1 (6 bases). CDR1 and CDR2 (germline): SGHTA, FQGNSA. The CDR3 is made up of 13 amino acids. Trimming took off 5 bases at V and 6 bases at J, with 11 bases between the two ends. CDR3 DNA sequence: TGTGCCAGCAGCCTCCGGGACACCAATGAGCAGTTCTTC. This sequence encodes CASSLRDTNEQFF.

J is TRBJ1-2 and V is TRBV2; TRBD1 matches at 9 bases. The CDR3 consists of 13 residues. The V gene's germline CDR1 is SNHLY and CDR2 FYNNEI. Trimming cost V 11 bases and J 8 bases; bases outside gene matches: 12. DNA for the CDR3: TGTGCCGGGTTAACAGGGGGCGCGGGGGGCTACACCTTC. This codes for CAGLTGGAGGYTF. Combining the CDR3 with reference TRBV2 and TRBJ1-2 gives the whole variable domain EPEVTQTPSHQVTQMGQEVILRCVPISNHLYFYWYRQILGQKVEFLVSFYNNEISEKSEIFDDQFSVERPDGSNFTLKIRSTKLEDSAMYFCAGLTGGAGGYTFGSGTRLTVV.

This CDR3 is CASSLPRDRGYEQYF. CDR3 sequence (DNA): TGTGCCAGCAGCCTCCCCCGGGACAGGGGGTACGAGCAGTACTTC. The V call is TRBV28, the J call TRBJ2-5; the match to TRBD1 covers 11 bases. The DNA end favors TRBJ2-7, so the J call may be wrong. CDR3 length: 15 residues. Per the germline V gene, CDR1 is MDHEN and CDR2 is SYDVKM.

The chain carries TRBV5-4 and TRBJ2-3; D is unclear. The CDR3 loop spans 13 amino acids. The germline V gene encodes CDR1 SGHNT and CDR2 YYREEE (reference sequence). V dropped 0 bases and J dropped 2 bases, with 4 bases sitting between them. This CDR3 reads CASSLVDTDTQYF. CDR3 DNA sequence: TGTGCCAGCAGCTTGGTAGACACAGATACGCAGTATTTT.

The chain has TRBV19 and TRBJ2-4, with TRBD2 matching 8 bases. The length of the CDR3 is 13 residues. Germline loops: CDR1 LNHDA, CDR2 SQIVND (reference sequence). V dropped 3 bases and J dropped 5; count of bases not matched to a gene: 0. In DNA form, the CDR3 reads TGTGCCAGTAGTATGCGGGAGGAAAACATTCAGTACTTC. It translates to CASSMREENIQYF.

J is TRBJ2-6 and V is TRBV6-5; D perhaps matches TRBD2 (5 bases). In germline, CDR1 is MNHEY, CDR2 SVGAGI. The CDR3 is made up of 15 amino acids. Between the trimmed V and J ends, which lost 4 bases and 2 bases, there was a span of 9 bases. CDR3 coding DNA: TGTGCCAGCAGTTCTGGGGAGCCTGGGGCCAACGTCCTGACTTTC. Protein: CASSSGEPGANVLTF.

The CDR3 bases are TGTGCCAGCAGTTCTCTCAGGCCATTCGGCTCCTACGAGCAGTACTTC. Its translation is CASSSLRPFGSYEQYF. This chain links TRBV27 with TRBJ2-7; D ambiguous. The CDR3 is 16 amino acids. Germline assignment: CDR1 MNHEY and CDR2 SMNVEV (reference sequence). The V gene lost 4 bases and the J gene lost 0 bases, with 16 bases spanning the gap.

The DNA for the CDR3 is TGTGCCAGCAGCTTGGAGAGGGATCAGCCCCAGCATTTT. Its translation: CASSLERDQPQHF. The chain combines TRBV5-4 with TRBJ1-5, with D uncertain. Germline CDR1 and CDR2: SGHNT and YYREEE (reference sequence). Trimming cost V 0 bases and J 5 bases, with 6 bases left between them. The CDR3 contains 13 residues.

The CDR3 protein is CASSDGGGTDTQYF. The CDR3 bases are TGTGCCAGCAGTGACGGCGGGGGCACAGATACGCAGTATTTT. The chain uses TRBV6-4 and TRBJ2-3, with TRBD2 as a possible D gene (6 bases). CDR1 MRHNA and CDR2 SNTAGT come from the germline V gene. Trimming took off 2 bases at V and 1 base at J, with 7 bases between the two ends. This CDR3 has 14 amino acids.